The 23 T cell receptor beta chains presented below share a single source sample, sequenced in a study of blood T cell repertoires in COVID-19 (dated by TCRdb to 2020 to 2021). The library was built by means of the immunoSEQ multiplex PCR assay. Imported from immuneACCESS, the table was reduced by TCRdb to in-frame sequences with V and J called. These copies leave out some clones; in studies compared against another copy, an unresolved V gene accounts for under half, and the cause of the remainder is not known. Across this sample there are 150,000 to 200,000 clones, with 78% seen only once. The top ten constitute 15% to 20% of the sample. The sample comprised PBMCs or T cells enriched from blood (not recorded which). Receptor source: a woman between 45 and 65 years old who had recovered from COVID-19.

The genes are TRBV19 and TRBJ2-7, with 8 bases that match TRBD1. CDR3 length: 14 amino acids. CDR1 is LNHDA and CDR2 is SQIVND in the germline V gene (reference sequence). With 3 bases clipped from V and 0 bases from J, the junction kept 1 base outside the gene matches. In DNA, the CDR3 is TGTGCCAGTAGTATGCAGGGGGCCTCCTACGAGCAGTACTTC. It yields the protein CASSMQGASYEQYF.

CDR3 region: CASSDYRGETQYF. The CDR3 DNA follows: TGCGCCAGCAGCGATTACAGGGGAGAGACCCAGTACTTC. The chain employs TRBV10-1 and TRBJ2-5; 7 bases match TRBD1. J gave up 4 bases and V 6 bases, and 5 bases lay outside the gene matches. Germline V CDR1 and CDR2: WNHNN, SYGVQD (reference sequence). The CDR3 is 13 residues long.

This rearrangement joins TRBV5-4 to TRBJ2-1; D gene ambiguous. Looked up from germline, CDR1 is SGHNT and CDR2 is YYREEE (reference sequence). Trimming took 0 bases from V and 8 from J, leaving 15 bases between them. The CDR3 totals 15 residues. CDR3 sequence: CASSLAQSIRDEQFF. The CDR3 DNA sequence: TGTGCCAGCAGCTTGGCCCAGTCTATCCGGGATGAGCAGTTCTTC.

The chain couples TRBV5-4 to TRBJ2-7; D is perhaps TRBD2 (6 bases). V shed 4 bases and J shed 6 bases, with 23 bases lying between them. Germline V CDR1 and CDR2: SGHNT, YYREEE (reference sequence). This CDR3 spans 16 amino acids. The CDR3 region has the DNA TGTGCCAGCAGCCCGGATGGGGGGATAACGCTCTCCGAGCAGTACTTC. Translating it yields CASSPDGGITLSEQYF. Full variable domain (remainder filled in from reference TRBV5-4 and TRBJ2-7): ETGVTQSPTHLIKTRGQQVTLRCSSQSGHNTVSWYQQALGQGPQFIFQYYREEENGRGNFPPRFSGLQFPNYSSELNVNALELDDSALYLCASSPDGGITLSEQYFGPGTRLTVT.

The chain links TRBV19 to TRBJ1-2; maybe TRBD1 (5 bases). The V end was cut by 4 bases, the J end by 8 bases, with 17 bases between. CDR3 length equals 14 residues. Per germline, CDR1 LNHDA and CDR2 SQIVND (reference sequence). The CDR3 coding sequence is TGTGCCAGTAGTACTAGGGAGGGGCAGAGCGGCTACACCTTC. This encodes CASSTREGQSGYTF.

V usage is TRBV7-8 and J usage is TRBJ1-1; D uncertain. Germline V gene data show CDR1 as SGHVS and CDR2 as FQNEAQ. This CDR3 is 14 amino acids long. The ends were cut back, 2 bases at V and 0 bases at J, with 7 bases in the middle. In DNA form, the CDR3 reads TGTGCCAGCAGCTTAACAGAGATGAACACTGAAGCTTTCTTT. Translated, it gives CASSLTEMNTEAFF.

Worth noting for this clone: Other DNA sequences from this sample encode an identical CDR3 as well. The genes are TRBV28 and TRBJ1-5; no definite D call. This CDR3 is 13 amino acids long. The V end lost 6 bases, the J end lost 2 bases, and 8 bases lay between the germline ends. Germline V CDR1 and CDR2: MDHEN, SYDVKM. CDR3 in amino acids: CASSLSGNQPQHF. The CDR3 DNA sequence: TGTGCCAGCAGCTTGTCTGGCAATCAGCCCCAGCATTTT.

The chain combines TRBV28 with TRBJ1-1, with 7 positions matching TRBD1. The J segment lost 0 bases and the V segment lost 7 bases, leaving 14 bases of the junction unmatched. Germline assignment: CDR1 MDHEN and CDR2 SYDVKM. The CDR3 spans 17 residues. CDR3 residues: CASIPARAGGMNTEAFF. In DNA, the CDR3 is TGTGCCAGCATTCCCGCACGGGCAGGGGGAATGAACACTGAAGCTTTCTTT.

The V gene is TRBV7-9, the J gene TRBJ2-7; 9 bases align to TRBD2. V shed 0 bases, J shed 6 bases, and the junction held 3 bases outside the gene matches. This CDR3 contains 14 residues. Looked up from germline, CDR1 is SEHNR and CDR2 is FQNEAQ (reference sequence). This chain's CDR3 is CASSLASGRSEQYF. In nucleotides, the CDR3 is TGTGCCAGCAGCTTAGCTAGCGGGAGAAGCGAGCAGTACTTC.

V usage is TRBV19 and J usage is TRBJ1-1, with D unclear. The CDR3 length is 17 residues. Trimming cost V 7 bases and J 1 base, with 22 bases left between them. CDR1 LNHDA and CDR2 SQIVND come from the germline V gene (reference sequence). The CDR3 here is CASTLRPRRGWNTEAFF. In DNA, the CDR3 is TGTGCCAGTACTCTACGCCCGAGACGAGGATGGAACACTGAAGCTTTCTTT. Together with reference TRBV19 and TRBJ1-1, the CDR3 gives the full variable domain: DGGITQSPKYLFRKEGQNVTLSCEQNLNHDAMYWYRQDPGQGLRLIYYSQIVNDFQKGDIAEGYSVSREKKESFPLTVTSAQKNPTAFYLCASTLRPRRGWNTEAFFGQGTRLTVV.

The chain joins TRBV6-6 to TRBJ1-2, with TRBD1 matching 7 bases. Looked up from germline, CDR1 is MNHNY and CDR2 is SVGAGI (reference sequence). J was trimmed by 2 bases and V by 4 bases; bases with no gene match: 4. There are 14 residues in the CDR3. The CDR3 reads CASSSTGQNYGYTF. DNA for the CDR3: TGTGCCAGCAGTTCCACGGGACAGAACTATGGCTACACCTTC.

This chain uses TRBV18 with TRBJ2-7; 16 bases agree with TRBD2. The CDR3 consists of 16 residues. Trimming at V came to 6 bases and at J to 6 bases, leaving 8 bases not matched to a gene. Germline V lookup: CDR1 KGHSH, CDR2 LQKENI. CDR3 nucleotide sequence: TGTGCCAGCTCGTCCGGGACTAGCGGGAGGGCCCTCGAGCAGTACTTC. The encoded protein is CASSSGTSGRALEQYF.

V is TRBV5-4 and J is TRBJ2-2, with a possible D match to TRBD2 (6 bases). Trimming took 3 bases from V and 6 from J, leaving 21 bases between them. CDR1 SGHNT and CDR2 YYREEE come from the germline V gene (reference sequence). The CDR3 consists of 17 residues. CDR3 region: CASSSSPGTLSAGELFF. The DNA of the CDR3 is TGTGCCAGCAGCTCCTCCCCCGGGACTCTAAGCGCCGGGGAGCTGTTTTTT.

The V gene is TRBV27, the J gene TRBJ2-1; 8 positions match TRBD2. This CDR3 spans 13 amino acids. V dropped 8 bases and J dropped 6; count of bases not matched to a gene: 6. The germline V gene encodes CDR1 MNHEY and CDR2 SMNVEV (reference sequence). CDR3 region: CASYRGGSNEQFF. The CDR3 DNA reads TGTGCCAGCTATCGGGGGGGGTCCAATGAGCAGTTCTTC.

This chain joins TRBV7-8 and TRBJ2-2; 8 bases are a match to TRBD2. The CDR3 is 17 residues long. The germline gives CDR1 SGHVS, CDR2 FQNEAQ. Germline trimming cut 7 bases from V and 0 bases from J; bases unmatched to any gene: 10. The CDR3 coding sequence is TGTGCCAGCATCCCGCTTGGGGGACTAGCGAACACCGGGGAGCTGTTTTTT. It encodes CASIPLGGLANTGELFF.

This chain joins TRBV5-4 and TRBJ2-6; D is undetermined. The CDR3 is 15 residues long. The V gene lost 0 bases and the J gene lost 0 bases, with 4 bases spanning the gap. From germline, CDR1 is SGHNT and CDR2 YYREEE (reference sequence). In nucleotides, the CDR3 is TGTGCCAGCAGCTTGGGAGGCTCTGGGGCCAACGTCCTGACTTTC. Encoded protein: CASSLGGSGANVLTF.

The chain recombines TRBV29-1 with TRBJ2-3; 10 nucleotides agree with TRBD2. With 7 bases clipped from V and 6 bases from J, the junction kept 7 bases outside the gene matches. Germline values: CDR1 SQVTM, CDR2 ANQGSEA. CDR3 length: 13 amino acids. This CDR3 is CSGLAGGGDTQYF. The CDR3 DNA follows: TGCAGCGGATTAGCGGGGGGAGGGGATACGCAGTATTTT.

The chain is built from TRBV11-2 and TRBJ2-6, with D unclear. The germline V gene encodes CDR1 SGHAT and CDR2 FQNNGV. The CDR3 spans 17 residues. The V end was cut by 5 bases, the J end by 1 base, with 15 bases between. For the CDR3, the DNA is TGTGCCAGCAGCCGCAGTCGAGGATATTCTGGGGCCAACGTCCTGACTTTC. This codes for CASSRSRGYSGANVLTF.

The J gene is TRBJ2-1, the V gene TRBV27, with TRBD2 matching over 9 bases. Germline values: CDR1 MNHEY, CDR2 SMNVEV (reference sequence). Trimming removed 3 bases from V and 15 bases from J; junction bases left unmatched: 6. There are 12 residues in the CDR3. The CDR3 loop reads CASSLAGGPLFF. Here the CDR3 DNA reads TGTGCCAGCAGTTTGGCGGGAGGGCCACTGTTCTTC.

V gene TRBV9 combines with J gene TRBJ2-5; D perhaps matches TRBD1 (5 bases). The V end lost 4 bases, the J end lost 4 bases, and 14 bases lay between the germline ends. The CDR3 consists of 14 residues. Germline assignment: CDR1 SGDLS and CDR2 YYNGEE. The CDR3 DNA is TGTGCCAGCAGCATCCGACAGATCGGAGAGACCCAGTACTTC. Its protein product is CASSIRQIGETQYF.

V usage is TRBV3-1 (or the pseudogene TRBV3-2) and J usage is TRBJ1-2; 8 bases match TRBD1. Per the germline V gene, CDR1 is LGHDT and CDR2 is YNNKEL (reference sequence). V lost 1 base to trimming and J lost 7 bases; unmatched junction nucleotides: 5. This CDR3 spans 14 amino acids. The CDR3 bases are TGTGCCAGCAGCCAAGTGTCAGGGGGCCTTGGCTACACCTTC. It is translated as CASSQVSGGLGYTF.

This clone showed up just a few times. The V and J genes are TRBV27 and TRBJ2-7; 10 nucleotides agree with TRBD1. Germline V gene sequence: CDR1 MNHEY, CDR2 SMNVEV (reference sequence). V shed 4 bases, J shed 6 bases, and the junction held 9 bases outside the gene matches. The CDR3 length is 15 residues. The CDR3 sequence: CASSSSRQGATEQYF. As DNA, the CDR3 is TGTGCCAGCAGTTCCTCCAGACAGGGGGCAACCGAGCAGTACTTC.

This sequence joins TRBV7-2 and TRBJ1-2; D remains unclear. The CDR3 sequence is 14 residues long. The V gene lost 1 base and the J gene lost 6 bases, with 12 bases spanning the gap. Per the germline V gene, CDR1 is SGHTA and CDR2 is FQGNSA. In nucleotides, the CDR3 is TGTGCCAGCAGCTTAGAGGTCGGGAGAAATGGCTACACCTTC. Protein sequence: CASSLEVGRNGYTF.